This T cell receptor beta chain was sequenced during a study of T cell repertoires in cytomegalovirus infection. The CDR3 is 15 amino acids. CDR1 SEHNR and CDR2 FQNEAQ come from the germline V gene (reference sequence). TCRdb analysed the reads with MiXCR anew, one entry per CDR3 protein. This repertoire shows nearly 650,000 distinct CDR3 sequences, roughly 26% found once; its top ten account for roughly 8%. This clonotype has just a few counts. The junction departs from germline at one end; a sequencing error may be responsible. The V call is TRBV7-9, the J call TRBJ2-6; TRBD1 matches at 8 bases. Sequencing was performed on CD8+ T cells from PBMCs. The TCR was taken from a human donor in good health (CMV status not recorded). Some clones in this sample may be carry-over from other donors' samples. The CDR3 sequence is CASSLDRVTAHVLTF. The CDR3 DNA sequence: TGTGCCAGCAGTTTGGACAGGGTCACGGCCCACGTCCTGACTTTC.